The 18 T cell receptor beta chains below all came from one sample that was sequenced in a study of T cell responses to AZD1222 COVID-19 vaccine. Repertoires were generated with immunoSEQ multiplex PCR, while TCRdb's copy carries only in-frame clones and drops some. The table has roughly 130,000 clones, approximately 94% seen once; the top ten hold roughly 6.6%. The sequenced sample was peripheral blood, obtained on day 0 of AZD1222 vaccination. The source is an adult in good health.

V is TRBV2 and J is TRBJ1-1; D is undetermined. This CDR3 is built from 12 residues. V lost 9 bases, J lost 6 bases, and 14 bases lay in between. Germline V gene sequence: CDR1 SNHLY, CDR2 FYNNEI. CDR3 region: CARWGGAAEAFF. Here the CDR3 DNA reads TGTGCCAGATGGGGAGGTGCGGCTGAAGCTTTCTTT.

The V gene is TRBV19, the J gene TRBJ2-1, with D unresolved. Trimming stripped 3 bases from V and 1 base from J, with 7 bases between. From germline, CDR1 is LNHDA and CDR2 SQIVND (reference sequence). The length of the CDR3 is 14 residues. For the CDR3, the DNA is TGTGCCAGTAGTATGGAGTCTTCCTACAATGAGCAGTTCTTC. Its translation: CASSMESSYNEQFF. The full variable domain, completed using reference TRBV19 and TRBJ2-1, is DGGITQSPKYLFRKEGQNVTLSCEQNLNHDAMYWYRQDPGQGLRLIYYSQIVNDFQKGDIAEGYSVSREKKESFPLTVTSAQKNPTAFYLCASSMESSYNEQFFGPGTRLTVL.

The chain couples TRBV6-5 to TRBJ1-6; D unclear. The CDR3 is made up of 11 amino acids. Trimming cost V 6 bases and J 15 bases, with 12 bases left between them. Germline V gene sequence: CDR1 MNHEY, CDR2 SVGAGI. The CDR3 loop is CASRGSEFLHF. CDR3 coding DNA: TGTGCCAGCAGGGGGTCGGAGTTCCTCCACTTT.

This sequence joins TRBV6-5 and TRBJ1-2, with D perhaps matching TRBD1 (5 bases). Between the trimmed V and J ends, which lost 0 bases and 2 bases, there was a span of 13 bases. The V gene's germline CDR1 is MNHEY and CDR2 SVGAGI. CDR3 length: 16 residues. CDR3 protein: CASSYSSKDKNYGYTF. The CDR3 bases are TGTGCCAGCAGTTACTCGAGTAAGGACAAGAACTATGGCTACACCTTC.

The chain uses TRBV3-1 (or the pseudogene TRBV3-2) and TRBJ2-1; the match to TRBD2 covers 7 bases. J was trimmed by 5 bases and V by 6 bases; bases with no gene match: 7. There are 14 residues in the CDR3. In germline, CDR1 is LGHDT, CDR2 YNNKEL (reference sequence). This CDR3 reads CASRLGLGNNEQFF. Written as DNA, the CDR3 is TGTGCCAGCAGACTAGGACTAGGGAACAATGAGCAGTTCTTC.

The chain links TRBV19 to TRBJ2-5; 13 positions match TRBD2. The germline V gene encodes CDR1 LNHDA and CDR2 SQIVND (reference sequence). Trimming cost V 5 bases and J 4 bases; bases outside gene matches: 1. The CDR3 spans 14 residues. Here the CDR3 DNA reads TGTGCCAGTAGTTGGACTAGCGGGAGAGAGACCCAGTACTTC. This gives the protein CASSWTSGRETQYF.

The chain employs TRBV27 and TRBJ1-1; D gene uncertain. The ends were cut back, 3 bases at V and 1 base at J, with 6 bases in the middle. Germline loops: CDR1 MNHEY, CDR2 SMNVEV (reference sequence). The CDR3 covers 13 residues. DNA of the CDR3: TGTGCCAGCAGTTTCTCTCGGAACACTGAAGCTTTCTTT. Its translation: CASSFSRNTEAFF.

The chain carries TRBV27 and TRBJ2-5; 9 nucleotides line up with TRBD2. CDR1 is MNHEY and CDR2 is SMNVEV in the germline V gene (reference sequence). This CDR3 contains 16 residues. The V and J ends lost 5 bases and 5 bases, in that order; junction bases with no gene match: 12. This chain's CDR3 is CASSPYRAGGPETQYF. DNA for the CDR3: TGTGCCAGCAGTCCATATCGGGCGGGAGGGCCTGAGACCCAGTACTTC.

The V call is TRBV28, the J call TRBJ1-2; 10 bases map to TRBD1. CDR3 length equals 14 residues. Germline CDR1 is MDHEN and CDR2 is SYDVKM. V shed 3 bases, J shed 6 bases, and the junction held 4 bases outside the gene matches. CDR3 coding DNA: TGTGCCAGCAGTTTTGGGGGGACAGGGGATGGCTACACCTTC. Its protein is CASSFGGTGDGYTF.

The chain links TRBV19 to TRBJ1-6; D is ambiguous. The CDR3 runs 12 residues. The V gene lost 2 bases and the J gene lost 6 bases, with 2 bases spanning the gap. Germline V gene sequence: CDR1 LNHDA, CDR2 SQIVND (reference sequence). The CDR3 loop reads CASSIINSPLHF. CDR3 nucleotide sequence: TGTGCCAGTAGTATAATTAATTCACCCCTCCACTTT.

V gene TRBV2 combines with J gene TRBJ2-1; D gene ambiguous. The CDR3 contains 11 residues. Trimming removed 8 bases from V and 4 bases from J, with 6 bases in between. Germline CDR1 and CDR2: SNHLY and FYNNEI. CDR3: CASSWYNEQFF. In nucleotides, the CDR3 is TGTGCCAGCTCCTGGTACAATGAGCAGTTCTTC.

The chain links TRBV11-2 to TRBJ2-1; 9 nucleotides align to TRBD2. The length of the CDR3 is 15 residues. V shed 5 bases and J 4 bases; nucleotides not matched to a gene: 6. Germline V gene sequence: CDR1 SGHAT, CDR2 FQNNGV. CDR3 coding DNA: TGTGCCAGCAGCACGACTAGCGGACTTTACAATGAGCAGTTCTTC. Protein sequence: CASSTTSGLYNEQFF.

The chain employs TRBV27 and TRBJ2-5; the D gene is possibly TRBD2 (7 bases). The germline V and J ends were trimmed by 4 bases and 4 bases, with 13 bases remaining between them. CDR1 is MNHEY and CDR2 is SMNVEV in the germline V gene (reference sequence). CDR3 length: 14 amino acids. CDR3 DNA: TGTGCCAGCAGTTCTCTAGGGGGGGCAGAGACCCAGTACTTC. Protein: CASSSLGGAETQYF.

V gene TRBV18 combines with J gene TRBJ1-5; 10 bases map to TRBD1. Unmatched junction bases numbered 3, after V lost 3 bases and J lost 4 bases. This CDR3 is 15 amino acids long. The germline gives CDR1 KGHSH, CDR2 LQKENI. The CDR3 loop is CASSPGQGQNQPQHF. CDR3 in DNA: TGTGCCAGCTCACCGGGACAGGGGCAGAATCAGCCCCAGCATTTT.

The CDR3 protein is CASSYWGLAGEQYF. The CDR3, as DNA: TGTGCCAGCAGCTACTGGGGACTAGCGGGCGAGCAGTACTTC. V usage is TRBV5-6 and J usage is TRBJ2-7, with 12 nucleotides matching TRBD2. The junction had 4 bases not matched to a gene; V was cut back by 3 bases and J by 6 bases. Germline V lookup: CDR1 SGHDT, CDR2 YYEEEE. This CDR3 comprises 14 residues.

The J gene is TRBJ2-7, the V gene TRBV19; D ambiguous. The CDR3 is 14 amino acids. Germline V gene sequence: CDR1 LNHDA, CDR2 SQIVND (reference sequence). The V end was cut by 3 bases, the J end by 5 bases, with 14 bases between. CDR3 amino acids: CASSIGLYGDEQYF. The CDR3 DNA reads TGTGCCAGTAGTATCGGGCTCTACGGCGACGAGCAGTACTTC.

This clone was found once. The chain links TRBV6-4 to TRBJ2-7, with D perhaps being TRBD1 or TRBD2 (5 bases each). Germline lookup yields CDR1 MRHNA and CDR2 SNTAGT. The CDR3 spans 14 residues. V lost 8 bases and J lost 5, with 19 bases in between. The CDR3 region is CASRLDPGRDEQYF. The CDR3 DNA reads as TGTGCCAGCCGACTGGACCCGGGGCGTGACGAGCAGTACTTC.

The genes are TRBV11-2 and TRBJ1-6; unclear D gene. In germline, CDR1 is SGHAT, CDR2 FQNNGV. V lost 1 base and J 7 bases, leaving 8 bases between the germline ends. The CDR3 has 14 residues. CDR3 sequence reads: CASSLGGVNSPLHF. The CDR3 bases are TGTGCCAGCAGCTTAGGAGGCGTAAATTCACCCCTCCACTTT.